Described below is a single T cell receptor beta chain sequence and its context. Repertoires were generated with immunoSEQ multiplex PCR, while TCRdb's copy carries only in-frame clones and drops some. The table shows about 94,000 clones, with under 95% occurring only once. These data belong to a study of Tregs in tolerant kidney transplant recipients. V shed 1 base, J shed 1 base, and the junction held 8 bases outside the gene matches. The CDR3 has 19 residues. Germline lookup yields CDR1 SGHTA and CDR2 FQGTGA. The chain uses TRBV7-3 and TRBJ2-6; 9 positions match TRBD1. This receptor was identified in a human donor who received a combined kidney and bone marrow transplant. Sequences were derived from CD4+ T cells from blood, sampled before the transplant. CDR3 residues: CASSLMPGTGTSGANVLTF. The CDR3 bases are TGTGCCAGCAGCTTAATGCCGGGGACAGGGACATCTGGGGCCAACGTCCTGACTTTC.